This T cell receptor beta chain was profiled in a study of monozygotic twins with inflammatory bowel disease (dated by TCRdb to between 2019 and 2020). A note on the overall study: The complete study included around 30 monozygotic twin pairs: 19 IBD-discordant Danish pairs and nine German pairs, of which four were IBD-concordant and five were IBD-discordant. The search for disease-associated traits relied mainly on comparing, within discordant pairs, IBD patients with their genetically identical healthy co-twins. Each individual had, on average, about 151 000 unique TCRalpha sequences and 181 000 unique TCRbeta sequences available for analysis. The full study reports these points: Background noise and inter-individual variability may have been introduced into the repertoires by the differing immunosuppressive treatments among patients. No single strong signal or clonotype linked to IBD turned up in the results, so the idea that one exists was not supported. Concordant and discordant twins showed no difference in repertoire similarity, possibly because of limited statistical power. Compared with healthy twins, IBD patients had fewer clonotypes in common with other individuals, a difference most pronounced in patients showing signs of disease activity. The analysis was unable to tell different T cell subtypes apart. Measured by the inverse Simpson index, TCRbeta repertoire diversity was lower in IBD patients than in their healthy co-twins.

Comment on this clonotype: Its recognized antigen is unknown.

In the germline V gene, CDR1 corresponds to SGHRS and CDR2 to YFSETQ. The CDR3 runs 15 amino acids, cysteine and phenylalanine included. There is no recorded DNA. The method behind the library was 5' RACE. Preparation of each TCR library used about 3,200 ng of total RNA. cDNA was synthesized with SMARTScribe reverse transcriptase in eight separate reactions per sample. During cDNA synthesis, template switching introduced unique molecular identifiers that contained a 6-nucleotide sample barcode. Amplification of TCRalpha and TCRbeta cDNA involved two nested PCRs of 16 and 9 cycles, and each PCR was followed by bead purification. Before amplification, the cDNA was both treated with uracil DNA-glycosylase and purified with the QIAquick PCR purification kit. In the second PCR, Illumina TruSeq-compatible adapters and sample-specific barcodes were added. TapeStation and Qubit were used to check library quality and concentration, and about 5 ng of each library was pooled. The pooled libraries were sequenced with 2 x 100 bp reads and custom sequencing primers on an Illumina HiSeq2500 single-index Rapid Run. The authors' analysis ran thus. UMI-based consensus assembly with MiGEC version 1.2.6 was used to correct PCR and sequencing errors. V(D)J alignment, clonotype assembly and CDR3 extraction were performed with MiXCR version 2.1.1. Normalisation of gene usage, clonotype sharing and MAIT/NKT TCR abundance was achieved by analysing the top 1000, 10 000 and 20 000 clonotypes per sample. Diversity was computed as the inverse Simpson index with the vegan R package after downsampling to 27 000 UMIs. Paired Mann-Whitney U tests were applied to discordant twin pairs, with Benjamini-Hochberg correction for multiple testing. Based on TCRdb reprocessing of the reads, there is one entry per CDR3 protein sequence, and DNA is missing. Clone size and V and J calls follow TCRdb, not the original study. The table for this sample shows about 160,000 distinct CDR3 sequences. Together, the top ten hold roughly 2.4% of the sample.

From each donor, a 2.5 ml peripheral blood sample was drawn into PAXgene tubes and stored at -80 degrees C. Without any T cell sorting, total RNA was extracted from whole blood using the PAXgene blood miRNA kit on an automated QIAcube. Deep TCRalpha and TCRbeta repertoire profiling with unique molecular barcoding was performed on peripheral blood of monozygotic twin pairs concordant or discordant for inflammatory bowel disease. For every twin pair, smoking habits were documented, and each individual was categorised as a current, former or never smoker. The rearranged chain carries TRBV5-1 and TRBJ2-7; TCRdb calls TRBD1, which cannot be checked without DNA. The specimen sequenced was blood. This sequence was found in a human donor with ulcerative colitis or Crohn's disease, or a healthy co-twin of an affected twin (not recorded which). The CDR3 is CASSVTGTDTYEQYF. Reference TRBV5-1 and TRBJ2-7 genes cover what lies past the CDR3, so the full variable domain is KAGVTQTPRYLIKTRGQQVTLSCSPISGHRSVSWYQQTPGQGLQFLFEYFSETQRNKGNFPGRFSGRQFSNSRSEMNVSTLELGDSALYLCASSVTGTDTYEQYFGPGTRLTVT.